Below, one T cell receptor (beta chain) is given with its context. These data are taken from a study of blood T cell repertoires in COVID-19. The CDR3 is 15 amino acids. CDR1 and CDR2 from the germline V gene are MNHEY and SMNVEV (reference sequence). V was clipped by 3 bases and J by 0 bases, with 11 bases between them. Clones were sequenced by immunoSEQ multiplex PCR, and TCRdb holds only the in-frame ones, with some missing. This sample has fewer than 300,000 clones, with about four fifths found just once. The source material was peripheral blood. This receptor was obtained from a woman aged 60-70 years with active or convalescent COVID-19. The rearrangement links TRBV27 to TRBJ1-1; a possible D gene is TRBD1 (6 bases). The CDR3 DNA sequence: TGTGCCAGCAGTTTCCGCAGGGGAATGAACACTGAAGCTTTCTTT. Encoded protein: CASSFRRGMNTEAFF.